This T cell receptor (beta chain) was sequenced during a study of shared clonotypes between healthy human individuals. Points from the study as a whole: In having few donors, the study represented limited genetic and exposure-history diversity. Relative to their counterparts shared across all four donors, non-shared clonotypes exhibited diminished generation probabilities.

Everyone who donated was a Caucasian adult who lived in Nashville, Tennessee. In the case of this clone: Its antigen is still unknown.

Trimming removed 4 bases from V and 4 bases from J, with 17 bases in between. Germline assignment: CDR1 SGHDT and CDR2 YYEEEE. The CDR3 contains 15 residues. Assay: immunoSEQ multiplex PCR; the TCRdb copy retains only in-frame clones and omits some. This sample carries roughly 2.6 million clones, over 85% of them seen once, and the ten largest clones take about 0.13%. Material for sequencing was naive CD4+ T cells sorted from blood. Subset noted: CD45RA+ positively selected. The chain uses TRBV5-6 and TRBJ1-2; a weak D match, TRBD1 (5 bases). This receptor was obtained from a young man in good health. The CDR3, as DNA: TGTGCCAGCAGCACTCCCAGGGAGAGTAGCTATGGCTACACCTTC. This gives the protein CASSTPRESSYGYTF.